This T cell receptor beta chain was profiled in a study of somatic mutations in cytotoxic T cells in rheumatoid arthritis. With regard to this clone: Its antigen is as yet unknown.

Trimming shortened V by 1 base and J by 4 bases, and 11 bases separated the two germline ends. Germline V gene data show CDR1 as MNHNS and CDR2 as SASEGT. This CDR3 comprises 15 residues. Authors' analysis steps: Published virus-specific TCRB sequences matched only a few of the patient CD8+ clones exceeding 1%. This table comes from immunoSEQ multiplex PCR, and its TCRdb copy is limited to in-frame clones, with some not included. V and J calls and clone size are those listed in that table; D and trimming were worked out from the DNA. Of 14,000 or so clones in the sample, over 70% were seen once. Regarding the study as a whole: Over 20% of CD8+ cells belonged to the largest CD8+ clone in about an eighth of the roughly 65 patients.

The chain has TRBV6-1 and TRBJ1-3; no clear D. Sequenced sample: CD8+ T cells sorted from blood. The receptor's source is an adult with rheumatoid arthritis. The CDR3 spells CASSEGSLEGNTIYF. As DNA, the CDR3 is TGTGCCAGCAGTGAAGGGTCCCTGGAGGGAAACACCATATATTTT.